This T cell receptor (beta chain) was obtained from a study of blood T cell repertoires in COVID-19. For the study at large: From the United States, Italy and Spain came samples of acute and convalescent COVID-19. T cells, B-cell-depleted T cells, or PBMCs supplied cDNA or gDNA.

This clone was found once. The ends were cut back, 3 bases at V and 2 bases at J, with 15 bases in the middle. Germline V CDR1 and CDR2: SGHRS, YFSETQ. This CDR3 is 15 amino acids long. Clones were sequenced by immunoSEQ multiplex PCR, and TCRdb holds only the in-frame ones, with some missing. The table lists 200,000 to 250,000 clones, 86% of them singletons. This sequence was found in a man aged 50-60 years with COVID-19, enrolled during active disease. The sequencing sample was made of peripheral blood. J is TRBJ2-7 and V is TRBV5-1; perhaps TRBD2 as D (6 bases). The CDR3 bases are TGCGCCAGCAGCTATGGAGGGGCAGGGCCCTACGAGCAGTACTTC. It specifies CASSYGGAGPYEQYF.